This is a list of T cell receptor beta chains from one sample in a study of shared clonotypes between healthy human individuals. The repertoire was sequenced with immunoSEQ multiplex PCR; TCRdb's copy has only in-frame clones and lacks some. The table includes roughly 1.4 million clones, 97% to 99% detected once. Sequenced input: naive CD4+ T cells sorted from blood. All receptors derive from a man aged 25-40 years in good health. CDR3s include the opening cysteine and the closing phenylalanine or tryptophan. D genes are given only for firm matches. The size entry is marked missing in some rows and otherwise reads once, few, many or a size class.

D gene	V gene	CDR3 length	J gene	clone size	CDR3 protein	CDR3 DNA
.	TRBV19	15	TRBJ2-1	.	CASKSGGTLYNEQFF	TGTGCCAGTAAAAGCGGAGGTACGCTCTACAATGAGCAGTTCTTC
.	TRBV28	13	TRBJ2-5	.	CASSFVVEETQYF	TGTGCCAGCAGTTTCGTGGTGGAAGAGACCCAGTACTTC
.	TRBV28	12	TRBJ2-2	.	CASSFNWGELFF	TGTGCCAGCAGTTTTAATTGGGGGGAGCTGTTTTTT
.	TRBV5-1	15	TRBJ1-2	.	CASSLDGVANYGYTF	TGCGCCAGCAGCTTGGATGGGGTCGCTAACTATGGCTACACCTTC
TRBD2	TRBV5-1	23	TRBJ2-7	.	CASSLISLEGGRRTSGHPYEQYF	TGCGCCAGCAGCTTGATAAGTCTGGAGGGGGGCCGAAGGACTAGCGGGCACCCCTACGAGCAGTACTTC
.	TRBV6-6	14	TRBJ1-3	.	CASRRSLTGNTIYF	TGTGCCAGCAGGAGATCTCTAACTGGAAACACCATATATTTT
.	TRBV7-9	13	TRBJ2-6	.	CAAGNSGANVLTF	TGCGCAGCGGGTAACTCTGGGGCCAACGTCCTGACTTTC
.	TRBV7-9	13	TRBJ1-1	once	CASSPGRVTEAFF	TGTGCCAGCAGCCCAGGGAGGGTGACTGAAGCTTTCTTT
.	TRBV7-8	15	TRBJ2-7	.	CASSLVPGGTYEQYF	TGTGCCAGCAGCTTAGTCCCAGGGGGGACTTACGAGCAGTACTTC
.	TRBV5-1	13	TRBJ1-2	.	CASSFRDLYGYTF	TGCGCCAGCAGCTTCAGGGACCTCTATGGCTACACCTTC
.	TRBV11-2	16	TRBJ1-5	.	CASSLGPGSPYQPQHF	TGTGCCAGCAGCTTAGGACCTGGGTCCCCTTATCAGCCCCAGCATTTT
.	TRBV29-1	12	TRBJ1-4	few	CSVGATNEKLFF	TGCAGCGTTGGTGCAACTAATGAAAAACTGTTTTTT
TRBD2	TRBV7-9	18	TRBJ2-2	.	CASSPPPLLAGATGELFF	TGTGCCAGCAGCCCCCCCCCGTTACTAGCGGGAGCCACCGGGGAGCTGTTTTTT
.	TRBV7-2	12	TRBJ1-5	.	CASSENYQPQHF	TGTGCCAGCAGCGAGAACTATCAGCCCCAGCATTTT
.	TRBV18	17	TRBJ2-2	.	CASSPPGPGINTGELFF	TGTGCCAGCTCACCACCCGGTCCCGGGATTAACACCGGGGAGCTGTTTTTT
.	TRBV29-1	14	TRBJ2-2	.	CSVRTLANTGELFF	TGCAGCGTTAGGACACTCGCGAACACCGGGGAGCTGTTTTTT
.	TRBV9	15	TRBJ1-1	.	CASSVKPGGNTEAFF	TGTGCCAGCAGCGTTAAACCCGGGGGGAACACTGAAGCTTTCTTT
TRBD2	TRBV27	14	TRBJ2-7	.	CASSQNGRYYEQYF	TGTGCCAGCAGCCAAAACGGGAGGTACTACGAGCAGTACTTC
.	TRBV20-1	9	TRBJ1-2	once	CSARQTRSF	TGCAGTGCTAGACAAACAAGGTCCTTC
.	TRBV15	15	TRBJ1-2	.	CATSRDAGKGRGYTF	TGTGCCACCAGCAGAGATGCGGGGAAAGGTAGAGGCTACACCTTC
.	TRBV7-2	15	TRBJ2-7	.	CASSMQTGNLYEQYF	TGTGCCAGCAGCATGCAAACCGGGAATCTCTACGAGCAGTACTTC
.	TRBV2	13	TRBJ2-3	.	CASSSSSTDTQYF	TGTGCCAGCAGTTCCTCTAGCACAGATACGCAGTATTTT
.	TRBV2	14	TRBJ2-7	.	CASSEANPKYEQYF	TGTGCCAGCAGTGAAGCTAACCCGAAGTACGAGCAGTACTTC
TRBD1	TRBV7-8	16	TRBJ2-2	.	CASSLGQYGDAGELFF	TGTGCCAGCAGCTTGGGACAGTATGGGGACGCCGGGGAGCTGTTTTTT
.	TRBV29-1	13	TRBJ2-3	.	CSVESQVTDTQYF	TGCAGCGTTGAGTCCCAGGTCACAGATACGCAGTATTTT
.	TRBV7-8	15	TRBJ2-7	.	CASSLAVAGESEQYF	TGTGCCAGCAGCTTAGCGGTTGCAGGGGAGAGCGAGCAGTACTTC
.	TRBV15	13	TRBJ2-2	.	CATSRDRFGELFF	TGTGCCACCAGCAGAGATCGGTTCGGGGAGCTGTTTTTT
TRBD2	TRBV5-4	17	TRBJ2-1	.	CASSLGLAGTGYNEQFF	TGTGCCAGCAGCCTCGGACTAGCGGGAACTGGCTACAATGAGCAGTTCTTC
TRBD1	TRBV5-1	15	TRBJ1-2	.	CASSLGTATRYGYTF	TGCGCCAGCAGCTTAGGGACAGCCACACGATATGGCTACACCTTC